Sequencing of this TCR beta chain was carried out in a study of cytomegalovirus exposure and HLA in healthy donors. General observations from the study: Reports described diagnosis of cytomegalovirus status by the classifier as highly specific and sensitive.

Points on this clone: Antigen: not known.

PCR employed 60 Vbeta and 13 Jbeta primers. Measured with immunoSEQ multiplex PCR; TCRdb has only the in-frame clones, and not every one. The sample shows 180,000 or so clones, 82% of them seen only once. Germline CDR1 is MRHNA and CDR2 is SNTAGT. The V and J ends lost 2 bases and 7 bases respectively, with 14 bases between them. The CDR3 has 14 residues. This receptor was identified in a middle-aged man in good health and CMV-seronegative. The gene calls are TRBV6-4 and TRBJ1-1; no reliable D call. Input material: PBMCs. Written as DNA, the CDR3 is TGTGCCAGCAGTGACCAACCCAAGCGGGGTGAAGCTTTCTTT. It yields the protein CASSDQPKRGEAFF.